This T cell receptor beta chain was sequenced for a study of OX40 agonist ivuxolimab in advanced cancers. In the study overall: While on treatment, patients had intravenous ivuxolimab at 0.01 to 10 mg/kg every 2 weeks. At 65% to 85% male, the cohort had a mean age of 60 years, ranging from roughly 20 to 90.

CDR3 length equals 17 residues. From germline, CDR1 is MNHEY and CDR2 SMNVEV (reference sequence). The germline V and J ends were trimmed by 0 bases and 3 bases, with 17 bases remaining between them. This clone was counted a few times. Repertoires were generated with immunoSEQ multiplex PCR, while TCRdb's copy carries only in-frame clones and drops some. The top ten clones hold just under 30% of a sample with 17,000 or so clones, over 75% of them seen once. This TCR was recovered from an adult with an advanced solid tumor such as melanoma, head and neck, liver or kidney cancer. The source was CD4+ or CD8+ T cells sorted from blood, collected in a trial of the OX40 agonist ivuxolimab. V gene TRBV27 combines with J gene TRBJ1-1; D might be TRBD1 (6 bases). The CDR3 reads CASSLSGVAGADTEAFF. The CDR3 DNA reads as TGTGCCAGCAGTTTATCTGGCGTGGCAGGGGCGGACACTGAAGCTTTCTTT.